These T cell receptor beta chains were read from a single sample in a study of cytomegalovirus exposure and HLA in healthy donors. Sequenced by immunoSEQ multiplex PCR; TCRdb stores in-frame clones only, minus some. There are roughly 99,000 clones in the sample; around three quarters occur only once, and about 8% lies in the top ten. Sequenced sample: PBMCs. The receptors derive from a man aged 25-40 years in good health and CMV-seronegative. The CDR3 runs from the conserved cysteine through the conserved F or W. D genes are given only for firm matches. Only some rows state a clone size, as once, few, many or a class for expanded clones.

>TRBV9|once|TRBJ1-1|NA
CASSATGRGNTEAFF
TGTGCCAGCAGCGCGACAGGAAGAGGGAACACTGAAGCTTTCTTT
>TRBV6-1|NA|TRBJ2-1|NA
CASSEGVAAGYNEQFF
TGTGCCAGCAGTGAAGGGGTAGCGGCGGGCTACAATGAGCAGTTCTTC
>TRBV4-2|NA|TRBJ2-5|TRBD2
CASSQDPGLVGETQYF
TGTGCCAGCAGCCAAGATCCGGGACTAGTAGGAGAGACCCAGTACTTC
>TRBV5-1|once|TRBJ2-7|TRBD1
CASSLAGGNGEQYF
TGCGCCAGCAGCTTGGCAGGGGGCAATGGCGAGCAGTACTTC
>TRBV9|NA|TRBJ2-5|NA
CASSSSVAARVAETQYF
TGTGCCAGCAGCTCTAGTGTAGCGGCTCGAGTGGCAGAGACCCAGTACTTC
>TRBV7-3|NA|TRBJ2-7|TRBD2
CASSLHSGPLYEQYF
TGTGCCAGCAGCTTACATAGCGGGCCACTCTACGAGCAGTACTTC
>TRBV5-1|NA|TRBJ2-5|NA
CASFRGAPGETQYF
TGCGCCAGCTTCCGCGGCGCTCCGGGGGAGACCCAGTACTTC
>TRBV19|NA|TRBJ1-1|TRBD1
CATSSRTGGMNTEAFF
TGTGCCACCTCATCCCGGACAGGGGGCATGAACACTGAAGCTTTCTTT
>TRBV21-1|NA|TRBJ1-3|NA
CASSKKPDRVGNTIYF
TGTGCCAGCAGCAAAAAACCCGACAGGGTAGGGAACACCATATATTTT
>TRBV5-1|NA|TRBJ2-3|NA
CASSPNTDTQYF
TGCGCCAGCAGCCCAAACACAGATACGCAGTATTTT
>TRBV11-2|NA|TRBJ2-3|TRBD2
CASSLASGGGTDTQYF
TGTGCCAGCAGCTTAGCTAGCGGGGGCGGCACAGATACGCAGTATTTT